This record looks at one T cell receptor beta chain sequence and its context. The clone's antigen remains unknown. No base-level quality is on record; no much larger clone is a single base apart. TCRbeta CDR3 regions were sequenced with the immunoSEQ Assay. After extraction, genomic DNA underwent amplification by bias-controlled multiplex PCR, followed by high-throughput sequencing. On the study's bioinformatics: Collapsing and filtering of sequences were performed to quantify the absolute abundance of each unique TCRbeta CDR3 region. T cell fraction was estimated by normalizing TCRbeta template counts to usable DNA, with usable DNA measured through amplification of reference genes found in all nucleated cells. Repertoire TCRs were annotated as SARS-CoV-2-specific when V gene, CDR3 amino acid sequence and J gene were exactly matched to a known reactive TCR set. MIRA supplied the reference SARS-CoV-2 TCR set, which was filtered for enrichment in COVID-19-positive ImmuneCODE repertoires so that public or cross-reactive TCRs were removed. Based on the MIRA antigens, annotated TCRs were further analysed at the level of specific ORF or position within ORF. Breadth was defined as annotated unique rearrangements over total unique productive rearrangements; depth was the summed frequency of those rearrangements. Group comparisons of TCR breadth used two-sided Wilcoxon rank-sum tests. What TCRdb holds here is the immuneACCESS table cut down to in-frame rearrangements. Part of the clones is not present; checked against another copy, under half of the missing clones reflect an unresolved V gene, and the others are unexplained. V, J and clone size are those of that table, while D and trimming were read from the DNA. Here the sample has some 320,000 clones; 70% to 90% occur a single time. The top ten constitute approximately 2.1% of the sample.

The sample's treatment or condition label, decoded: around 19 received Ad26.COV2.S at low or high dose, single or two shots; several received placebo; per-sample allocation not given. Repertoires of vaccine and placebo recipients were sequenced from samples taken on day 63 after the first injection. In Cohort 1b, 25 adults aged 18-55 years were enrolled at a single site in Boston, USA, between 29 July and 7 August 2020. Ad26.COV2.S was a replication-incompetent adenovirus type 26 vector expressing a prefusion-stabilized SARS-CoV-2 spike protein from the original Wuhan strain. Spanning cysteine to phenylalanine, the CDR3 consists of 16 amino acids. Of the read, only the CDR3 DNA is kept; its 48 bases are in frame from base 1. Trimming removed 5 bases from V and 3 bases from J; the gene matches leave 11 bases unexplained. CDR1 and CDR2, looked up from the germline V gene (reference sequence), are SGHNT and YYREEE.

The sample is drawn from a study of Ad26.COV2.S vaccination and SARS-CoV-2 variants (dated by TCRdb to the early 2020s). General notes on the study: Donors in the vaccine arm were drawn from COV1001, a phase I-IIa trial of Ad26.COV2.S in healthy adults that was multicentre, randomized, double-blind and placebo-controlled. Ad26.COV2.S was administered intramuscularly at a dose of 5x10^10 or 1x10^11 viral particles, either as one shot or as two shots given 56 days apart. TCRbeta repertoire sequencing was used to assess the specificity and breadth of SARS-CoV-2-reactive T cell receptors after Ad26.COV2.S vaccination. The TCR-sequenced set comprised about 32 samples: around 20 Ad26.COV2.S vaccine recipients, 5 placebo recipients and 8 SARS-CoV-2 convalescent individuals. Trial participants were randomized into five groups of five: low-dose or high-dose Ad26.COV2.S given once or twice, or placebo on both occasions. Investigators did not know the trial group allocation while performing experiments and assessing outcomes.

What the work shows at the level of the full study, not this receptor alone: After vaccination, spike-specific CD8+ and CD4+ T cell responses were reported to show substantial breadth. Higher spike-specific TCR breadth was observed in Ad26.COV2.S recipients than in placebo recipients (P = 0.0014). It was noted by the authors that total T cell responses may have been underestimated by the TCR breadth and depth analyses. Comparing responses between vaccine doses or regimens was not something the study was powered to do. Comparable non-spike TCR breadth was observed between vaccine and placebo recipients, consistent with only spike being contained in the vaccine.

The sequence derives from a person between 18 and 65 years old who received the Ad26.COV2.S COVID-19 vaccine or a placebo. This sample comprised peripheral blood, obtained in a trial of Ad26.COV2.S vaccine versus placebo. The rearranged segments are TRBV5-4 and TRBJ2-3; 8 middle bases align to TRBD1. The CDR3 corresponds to CASSTPGQGITDTQYF. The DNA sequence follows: TGTGCCAGCAGTACGCCCGGACAGGGAATTACAGATACGCAGTATTTT.